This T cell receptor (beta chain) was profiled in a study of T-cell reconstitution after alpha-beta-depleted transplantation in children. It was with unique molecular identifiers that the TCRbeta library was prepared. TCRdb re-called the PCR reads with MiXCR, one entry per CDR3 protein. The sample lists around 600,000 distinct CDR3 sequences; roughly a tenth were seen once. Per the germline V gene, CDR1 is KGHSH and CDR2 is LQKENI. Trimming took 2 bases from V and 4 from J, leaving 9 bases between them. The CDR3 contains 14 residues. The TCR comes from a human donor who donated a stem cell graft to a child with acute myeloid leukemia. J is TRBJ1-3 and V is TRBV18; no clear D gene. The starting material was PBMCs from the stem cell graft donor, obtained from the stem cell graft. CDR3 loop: CASSPSSGGNTIYF. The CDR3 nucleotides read TGTGCCAGCTCACCAAGTAGTGGCGGAAACACCATATATTTT.